This T cell receptor (beta chain) was identified in a study of T cell therapy after organ transplantation. Study details: Therapy products were autologous CMV-specific T cells, peptide-expanded for around two weeks. Of about ten patients, eight responded clinically and two did not.

The germline V and J ends were trimmed by 6 bases and 4 bases, with 10 bases remaining between them. This CDR3 is built from 11 residues. CDR1 DFQATT and CDR2 SNEGSKA come from the germline V gene (reference sequence). Drug-resistant or recurrent cytomegalovirus affected these solid-organ transplant recipient patients. The study's findings and limits: Pretherapy CD8 clonality inversely correlated with its fold change after therapy.

Some clones are missing from TCRdb's copy, which holds only in-frame ones; the method was immunoSEQ multiplex PCR. In the table there are about 50,000 clones, over 90% of which are singletons. With respect to this clone: Its antigen is undetermined.

The chain combines TRBV20-1 with TRBJ2-7; D not certain. This receptor was taken from a human patient who had received a solid organ transplant and had CMV disease. The sequenced sample was CD8+ T cells from blood, obtained before autologous CMV-specific T cell therapy. CDR3 in amino acids: CSAPLVYEQYF. DNA for the CDR3: TGCAGTGCCCCCTTGGTGTACGAGCAGTACTTC.